These 27 T cell receptor beta chains were all obtained from the same sample, sequenced in a study of blood T cell repertoires in COVID-19. Some clones are missing from TCRdb's copy, which holds only in-frame ones; the method was immunoSEQ multiplex PCR. Of 150,000 to 200,000 clones in the sample, 70% to 90% were seen once. The sequencing input was peripheral blood. Receptors were obtained from a man aged 55-75 years with active or convalescent COVID-19.

The V call is TRBV19, the J call TRBJ1-5, with TRBD1 identical over 7 bases. Unmatched junction bases numbered 8, after V lost 3 bases and J lost 0 bases. This CDR3 has 17 residues. Germline V CDR1 and CDR2: LNHDA, SQIVND (reference sequence). The CDR3 reads CASSISGQRFSNQPQHF. DNA for the CDR3: TGTGCCAGTAGTATTTCGGGACAGAGATTTAGCAATCAGCCCCAGCATTTT.

CDR3 sequence reads: CASSLDPGAADTQYF. CDR3 DNA: TGCGCCAGCAGCTTGGATCCGGGTGCCGCAGATACGCAGTATTTT. The V call is TRBV5-1, the J call TRBJ2-3; D gene unclear. Germline assignment: CDR1 SGHRS and CDR2 YFSETQ. CDR3 size: 15 residues. Between the trimmed V and J ends, which lost 0 bases and 4 bases, there was a span of 12 bases. Full variable domain (remainder filled in from reference TRBV5-1 and TRBJ2-3): KAGVTQTPRYLIKTRGQQVTLSCSPISGHRSVSWYQQTPGQGLQFLFEYFSETQRNKGNFPGRFSGRQFSNSRSEMNVSTLELGDSALYLCASSLDPGAADTQYFGPGTRLTVL.

The V call is TRBV19, the J call TRBJ1-2; D gene unclear. Deletions cut 6 bases from V and 4 bases from J, with 9 bases between. Germline V gene sequence: CDR1 LNHDA, CDR2 SQIVND (reference sequence). The CDR3 has 12 residues. The CDR3 DNA reads as TGTGCCAGTAGCAGGTCCCCCTATGGCTACACCTTC. Its translation is CASSRSPYGYTF.

This chain uses TRBV27 with TRBJ2-7, with 8 bases aligning to TRBD2. J was trimmed by 11 bases and V by 3 bases; bases with no gene match: 12. In germline, CDR1 is MNHEY, CDR2 SMNVEV (reference sequence). The CDR3 is 14 amino acids. CDR3 protein: CASSFRRGYGGEYF. CDR3 DNA: TGTGCCAGCAGTTTCAGGCGTGGGTACGGGGGGGAGTACTTC.

This clone has more than one count but fewer than ten. The chain carries TRBV9 and TRBJ2-7; TRBD2 is a possible D gene (6 bases). Germline V gene data show CDR1 as SGDLS and CDR2 as YYNGEE. CDR3 size: 13 residues. V was cut by 0 bases and J by 5 bases, with 9 bases left in between. CDR3 residues: CASSVAGEHEQYF. CDR3 nucleotides: TGTGCCAGCAGCGTAGCGGGGGAGCACGAGCAGTACTTC.

In regard to this clone: One junction end does not reproduce the germline sequence, and a read error may be involved. The chain joins TRBV3-1 (or the pseudogene TRBV3-2) to TRBJ1-2, with 9 bases matching TRBD1. This CDR3 comprises 11 residues. Germline assignment: CDR1 LGHDT and CDR2 YNNKEL (reference sequence). The CDR3 protein is CASSQGGQGIF. CDR3 sequence (DNA): TGTGCCAGCAGCCAAGGGGGACAGGGCATCTTC.

The chain has TRBV7-9 and TRBJ1-4; 9 positions agree with TRBD1. With V trimmed by 1 base and J by 6 bases, 0 bases remained unmatched. The CDR3 totals 14 residues. The V gene's germline CDR1 is SEHNR and CDR2 FQNEAQ (reference sequence). This CDR3 reads CASSLDRGHEKLFF. The DNA of the CDR3 is TGTGCCAGCAGCTTAGACAGGGGGCATGAAAAACTGTTTTTT.

This sequence joins TRBV5-1 and TRBJ1-2; a weak D match, TRBD1 (6 bases). Trimming left V 5 bases short and J 1 base short, with 18 bases between. The CDR3 loop spans 16 amino acids. In germline, CDR1 is SGHRS, CDR2 YFSETQ. The CDR3 spells CASSQLGTRNNYGYTF. In DNA, the CDR3 is TGCGCCAGCAGTCAACTCGGGACAAGGAATAACTATGGCTACACCTTC.

The chain is built from TRBV5-1 and TRBJ2-5, with D possibly matching TRBD1 (5 bases). V gave up 2 bases and J gave up 2 bases, with 7 bases separating them. This CDR3 contains 13 residues. Germline lookup yields CDR1 SGHRS and CDR2 YFSETQ. The CDR3 DNA reads as TGCGCCAGCAGCTTTGGGGCACAAGAGACCCAGTACTTC. This codes for CASSFGAQETQYF.

The CDR3 DNA follows: TGTGCCAGCAGCGCCCGGGACAGGCCCTACAATGAGCAGTTCTTC. Protein: CASSARDRPYNEQFF. The chain employs TRBV11-3 and TRBJ2-1; TRBD1 agrees at 8 bases. This CDR3 contains 15 residues. V lost 5 bases, J lost 2 bases, and 5 bases stayed unmatched. The germline V gene encodes CDR1 SGHNT and CDR2 YENEEA.

V gene TRBV5-6 combines with J gene TRBJ1-5; D ambiguous. CDR1 SGHDT and CDR2 YYEEEE come from the germline V gene. This CDR3 has 17 amino acids. Deletions cut 1 base from V and 0 bases from J, with 14 bases between. CDR3 amino acids: CASSLNGRSYSNQPQHF. The CDR3, as DNA: TGTGCCAGCAGCTTGAATGGCAGATCTTATAGCAATCAGCCCCAGCATTTT. Together with reference TRBV5-6 and TRBJ1-5, the CDR3 gives the full variable domain: DAGVTQSPTHLIKTRGQQVTLRCSPKSGHDTVSWYQQALGQGPQFIFQYYEEEERQRGNFPDRFSGHQFPNYSSELNVNALLLGDSALYLCASSLNGRSYSNQPQHFGDGTRLSIL.

The chain recombines TRBV5-5 with TRBJ2-7, with a weak D call TRBD2 (5 bases). The CDR3 has 11 residues. Germline V gives CDR1 SGHKS, CDR2 YYEKEE (reference sequence). V lost 5 bases, J lost 5 bases, and 8 bases lay in between. The CDR3 DNA is TGTGCCAGCAGACGGGGTGACGAGCAGTACTTC. It is translated as CASRRGDEQYF. Full variable domain (rest looked up from reference TRBV5-5 and TRBJ2-7): DAGVTQSPTHLIKTRGQQVTLRCSPISGHKSVSWYQQVLGQGPQFIFQYYEKEERGRGNFPDRFSARQFPNYSSELNVNALLLGDSALYLCASRRGDEQYFGPGTRLTVT.

This rearrangement joins TRBV5-4 to TRBJ1-6; 9 nucleotides align to TRBD1. V shed 4 bases and J 10 bases; nucleotides not matched to a gene: 6. This CDR3 is 14 amino acids long. Germline V gene data show CDR1 as SGHNT and CDR2 as YYREEE (reference sequence). The CDR3, as DNA: TGTGCCAGCAGCCTCAGGACAGGGGAATCACCCCTCCACTTT. Translation: CASSLRTGESPLHF.

The V call is TRBV6-5, the J call TRBJ1-2; 7 bases are shared with TRBD1. In germline, CDR1 is MNHEY, CDR2 SVGAGI. The junction had 9 bases not matched to a gene; V was cut back by 10 bases and J by 1 base. This CDR3 spans 14 amino acids. The CDR3 DNA reads TGTGCCACTGGGACAGACCTTCTTAACTATGGCTACACCTTC. Protein product: CATGTDLLNYGYTF.

V gene TRBV7-8 combines with J gene TRBJ2-5; a possible D gene is TRBD2 (6 bases). V dropped 5 bases and J dropped 4 bases, with 14 bases sitting between them. CDR3 length: 14 amino acids. Germline CDR1 is SGHVS and CDR2 is FQNEAQ. The CDR3 region is CASSGSGLLETQYF. The CDR3 DNA follows: TGTGCCAGCAGCGGTTCGGGACTTTTAGAGACCCAGTACTTC.

CDR3 residues: CASSLAYAGTGNTIYF. Here the CDR3 DNA reads TGTGCCAGCAGCTTAGCGTACGCAGGGACTGGAAACACCATATATTTT. This chain connects TRBV7-6 to TRBJ1-3, with D tentatively TRBD1 (5 bases). Germline lookup yields CDR1 SGHVS and CDR2 FNYEAQ. CDR3 length equals 16 residues. Trimming took 0 bases from V and 2 from J, leaving 11 bases between them.

The V call is TRBV11-2, the J call TRBJ2-7, with 7 bases identical to TRBD1. Germline CDR1 is SGHAT and CDR2 is FQNNGV. CDR3 length: 17 residues. Trimming took 0 bases from V and 0 from J; bases not matched to a gene: 8. The CDR3, as DNA: TGTGCCAGCAGCTTAGAGGCCGGGACAGCGAGCTCCTACGAGCAGTACTTC. Protein sequence: CASSLEAGTASSYEQYF.

The chain combines TRBV19 with TRBJ2-1, with no clear D. Germline V CDR1 and CDR2: LNHDA, SQIVND (reference sequence). The CDR3 is 15 residues long. V lost 1 base and J 6 bases, leaving 13 bases between the germline ends. The CDR3 DNA follows: TGTGCCAGTAGTATAGCTGGCACAGTCAGCAATGAGCAGTTCTTC. Translation: CASSIAGTVSNEQFF.

Only a few counts were recorded for this clone. The V and J genes are TRBV6-1 and TRBJ1-2; 7 bases are a match to TRBD1. V shed 1 base and J 7 bases; nucleotides not matched to a gene: 9. CDR3 length: 15 amino acids. Germline V gene data show CDR1 as MNHNS and CDR2 as SASEGT. The DNA of the CDR3 is TGTGCCAGCAGTGAAGGCGGGACAGCTTTTGGTGGCTACACCTTC. Amino acids: CASSEGGTAFGGYTF.

The chain combines TRBV6-5 with TRBJ1-1, with D hard to call. This CDR3 has 13 residues. Per germline, CDR1 MNHEY and CDR2 SVGAGI. The V and J ends lost 2 bases and 5 bases respectively, with 9 bases between them. For the CDR3, the DNA is TGTGCCAGCAGTTACCTGGCCCCAACTGAAGCTTTCTTT. It is translated as CASSYLAPTEAFF.

The V gene is TRBV9, the J gene TRBJ1-4, with 12 bases identical to TRBD1. Germline CDR1 is SGDLS and CDR2 is YYNGEE. With V trimmed by 2 bases and J by 3 bases, 11 bases remained unmatched. This CDR3 spans 19 amino acids. In nucleotides, the CDR3 is TGTGCCAGCAGCGTCCCTTGGGACAGGGGGCGAGATGCTAATGAAAAACTGTTTTTT. Residues: CASSVPWDRGRDANEKLFF.

The rearrangement joins TRBV9 to TRBJ2-7; 12 nucleotides match TRBD2. Trimming took 3 bases from V and 3 from J; bases not matched to a gene: 7. The CDR3 consists of 16 residues. From germline, CDR1 is SGDLS and CDR2 YYNGEE. This CDR3 is CASSEGGTSGHYEQYF. The DNA of the CDR3 is TGTGCCAGCAGCGAAGGGGGGACTAGCGGGCACTACGAGCAGTACTTC.

This clone occurred many times. The chain joins TRBV3-1 (or the pseudogene TRBV3-2) to TRBJ1-1; a possible D gene is TRBD1 (6 bases). The CDR3 spans 16 residues. V was clipped by 1 base and J by 7 bases, with 19 bases between them. Germline loops: CDR1 LGHDT, CDR2 YNNKEL (reference sequence). The CDR3 loop is CASSQVGGGRAFEAFF. The DNA of the CDR3 is TGTGCCAGCAGCCAAGTGGGGGGCGGGAGGGCCTTTGAAGCTTTCTTT.

V is TRBV5-1 and J is TRBJ2-1; TRBD2 agrees at 8 bases. The V and J ends lost 3 bases and 8 bases, in that order; junction bases with no gene match: 10. This CDR3 has 15 residues. Germline-derived CDR1 and CDR2 are SGHRS and YFSETQ. This chain's CDR3 is CASSWGTRGSDEQFF. In DNA form, the CDR3 reads TGCGCCAGCAGCTGGGGGACTAGAGGTTCTGATGAGCAGTTCTTC.

In regard to this clone: Relative to the germline gene, one junction end is altered; a read error may explain this. CDR3 nucleotides: TGCGCCCGCGGGCGGGGGGGGACGAACACCGGGGAGCTGTTTTTT. It encodes CARGRGGTNTGELFF. V usage is TRBV9 and J usage is TRBJ2-2; TRBD2 matches at 9 bases. The CDR3 is made up of 15 amino acids. The germline CDR1 and CDR2 sequences are SGDLS and YYNGEE.

This sequence joins TRBV5-8 and TRBJ2-7, with TRBD1 matching 8 bases. This CDR3 has 14 amino acids. Germline V CDR1 and CDR2: SGHTS, YDEGEE. Trimming cost V 4 bases and J 2 bases; bases outside gene matches: 5. The CDR3 sequence is CASSRTGTTYEQYF. The CDR3 nucleotides read TGTGCCAGCAGCCGGACAGGGACAACCTACGAGCAGTACTTC.

The chain joins TRBV5-1 to TRBJ2-1; D may be TRBD2 (5 bases). V shed 0 bases and J shed 7 bases, with 8 bases lying between them. The CDR3 loop spans 13 amino acids. Germline lookup yields CDR1 SGHRS and CDR2 YFSETQ. CDR3 DNA: TGCGCCAGCAGCTTGGCCCCGGGGAATGAGCAGTTCTTC. Translating gives CASSLAPGNEQFF.